This TCR beta chain appears in the sequencing data of a study of early T cells in non-severe SARS-CoV-2 infection. Study context: Sequencing of unsorted whole blood was done on bulk RNA, leaving chains unpaired.

Whole-study results and caveats: A preference for anti-spike CD8 responses marked VDJdb matching, which missed private and CD4 specificities.

Individual cDNA molecules received unique molecular identifiers. TCRdb reanalysed the 5' RACE reads using MiXCR and keeps one entry per CDR3 protein. Seen here are some 39,000 distinct CDR3 sequences, 4% observed once, and the top ten hold less than 4%. The table lists this clonotype with many counts. As yet, its antigen is unknown. The TCR was taken from an adult who was a healthcare worker with PCR-confirmed SARS-CoV-2 infection or an uninfected control (not recorded which). The sequencing input was whole blood.

CDR3 in amino acids: CASSYPPGQSSGANVLTF. CDR3 DNA: TGTGCCAGCAGTTACCCACCGGGACAGAGCTCTGGGGCCAACGTCCTGACTTTC. This chain joins TRBV6-2 or TRBV6-3 and TRBJ2-6; TRBD1 aligns across 7 bases. Losses at the gene ends were 2 bases for V and 0 bases for J; bases not matched to a gene: 7. Per the germline V gene, CDR1 is MNHEY and CDR2 is SVGEGT. The CDR3 spans 18 residues.